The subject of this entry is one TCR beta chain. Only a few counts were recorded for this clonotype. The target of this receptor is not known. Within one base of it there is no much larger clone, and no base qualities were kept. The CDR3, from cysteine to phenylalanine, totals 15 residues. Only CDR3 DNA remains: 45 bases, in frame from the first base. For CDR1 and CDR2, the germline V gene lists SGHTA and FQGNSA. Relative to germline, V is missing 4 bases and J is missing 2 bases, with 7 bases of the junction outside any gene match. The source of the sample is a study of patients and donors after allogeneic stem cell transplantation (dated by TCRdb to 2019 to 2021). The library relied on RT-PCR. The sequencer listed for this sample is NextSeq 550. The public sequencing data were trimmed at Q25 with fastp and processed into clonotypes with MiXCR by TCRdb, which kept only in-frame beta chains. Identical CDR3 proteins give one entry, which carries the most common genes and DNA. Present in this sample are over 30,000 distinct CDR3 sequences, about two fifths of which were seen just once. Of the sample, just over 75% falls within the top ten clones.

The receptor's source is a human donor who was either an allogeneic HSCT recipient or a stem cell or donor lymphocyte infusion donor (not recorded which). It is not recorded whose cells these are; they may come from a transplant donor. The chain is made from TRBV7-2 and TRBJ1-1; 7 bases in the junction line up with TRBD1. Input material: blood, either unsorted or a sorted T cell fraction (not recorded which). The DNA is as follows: TGTGCCAGCAGCTCGAGCTACAGGGGTAACACTGAAGCTTTCTTT. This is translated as CASSSSYRGNTEAFF.